Listed below are T cell receptor beta chains from one sample, sequenced in a study of CD4 T cells in relation to SARS-CoV-2 and coronaviruses. These receptors' targets are unknown. Assay used: immunoSEQ multiplex PCR; TCRdb lists only in-frame clones, some missing. Among around 41,000 clones, 84% were seen once, and the ten largest hold roughly 1.2%. Sequenced: naive CD4+ T cells from PBMCs, cultured in vitro. The receptor set was obtained from an adult with COVID-19. Each CDR3 is given with its conserved first and last residue. The order of the fields is J gene, D gene, V gene, clone size, CDR3 DNA, CDR3 protein. D genes are given only for firm matches. Size tells how often a clone was seen (once, few, many) or the class of an expanded clone, and some rows leave it out.

>TRBJ2-3|TRBD1|TRBV4-2|few
TGTGCCAGCAGCCGGCAAGGGCGGGACAGGGGGCTGTATTTT
CASSRQGRDRGLYF
>TRBJ2-1|-|TRBV4-1|-
TGCGCCAGCAGCCAATCCGGGACAAGGATGAGAAATGAGCAGTTCTTC
CASSQSGTRMRNEQFF
>TRBJ2-7|TRBD2|TRBV28|-
TGTGCCAGCAGTGCCCGACTAGCGGGAGATGACTACGAGCAGTACTTC
CASSARLAGDDYEQYF
>TRBJ2-3|-|TRBV27|-
TGTGCCAGCAGTTTTGCTACAGATACGCAGTATTTT
CASSFATDTQYF
>TRBJ1-5|-|TRBV4-1|-
TGCGCCAGCAGCCAAGAAGGGTGGGGGAAGAGCAATCAGCCCCAGCATTTT
CASSQEGWGKSNQPQHF
>TRBJ1-1|TRBD1|TRBV4-2|-
TGTGCCAGCAGCCAAGCAGACAGGGGGCAGACTGAAGCTTTCTTT
CASSQADRGQTEAFF
>TRBJ1-6|-|TRBV5-1|once
TGCGCCAGCAGCCCTACTTTAGCCCGGGCGGGTAATTCACCCCTCCACTTT
CASSPTLARAGNSPLHF
>TRBJ1-2|-|TRBV28|few
TGTGCCAGCAGTAGTTCTAACTATGGCTACACCTTC
CASSSSNYGYTF
>TRBJ2-1|TRBD2|TRBV15|-
TGTGCCACCAGCAGAGTTCTAGCGGGGTACAATGAGCAGTTCTTC
CATSRVLAGYNEQFF
>TRBJ2-5|TRBD2|TRBV5-1|-
TGCGCCAGCAGCGTTTCAGCGGGACCGCAAGAGACCCAGTACTTC
CASSVSAGPQETQYF
>TRBJ2-3|-|TRBV7-9|-
TGTGCCAGCAGCTTAACGGGGGTCACAGATACGCAGTATTTT
CASSLTGVTDTQYF
>TRBJ2-7|TRBD1|TRBV7-6|-
TGTGCCAGCAGCTACCTTCCGGGACAGGGAATGGGTAGGGGCTACGAGCAGTACTTC
CASSYLPGQGMGRGYEQYF
>TRBJ2-1|TRBD2|TRBV5-1|-
TGCGCCAGCAGCTGGGGGACTAGCTCCTACAATGAGCAGTTCTTC
CASSWGTSSYNEQFF
>TRBJ1-4|TRBD1|TRBV28|-
TGTGCCAGCAGTCCGGGACAGATCGCAACTAATGAAAAACTGTTTTTT
CASSPGQIATNEKLFF